Below, 4 T cell receptor beta chains from the same sample are listed, as sequenced in a study of blood T cell repertoires in COVID-19. Some clones are missing from TCRdb's copy, which holds only in-frame ones; the method was immunoSEQ multiplex PCR. The sample contains 370,000 or so clones, around 87% of which appear only once. Material for sequencing was PBMCs or T cells enriched from blood (not recorded which). Source of these receptors: a man aged 25 to 40 who had recovered from COVID-19.

As to this clone: This sample also contains other DNA sequences that code for the same CDR3. The chain is built from TRBV30 and TRBJ1-2; 9 bases match TRBD1. This CDR3 is built from 13 residues. Germline CDR1 GTSNPN, CDR2 SVGIG (reference sequence). V lost 0 bases to trimming and J lost 7 bases; unmatched junction nucleotides: 3. DNA for the CDR3: TGTGCCTGGAGTGTACAGGGGGCGGGTGGCTACACCTTC. It encodes CAWSVQGAGGYTF.

The chain joins TRBV15 to TRBJ2-1, with D possibly TRBD1 on 6 matching bases. The CDR3 loop spans 13 amino acids. The germline V gene encodes CDR1 LNHNV and CDR2 YYDKDF (reference sequence). V was cut by 0 bases and J by 7 bases, with 7 bases left in between. The CDR3 loop is CATSRDRGNEQFF. In DNA form, the CDR3 reads TGTGCCACCAGCAGAGACAGGGGAAATGAGCAGTTCTTC.

The rearrangement uses TRBV13 and TRBJ1-3; TRBD1 is a possible D gene (6 bases). Trimming left V 5 bases short and J 2 bases short, with 13 bases between. The CDR3 has 15 amino acids. Germline CDR1 PRHDT, CDR2 FYEKMQ (reference sequence). CDR3 protein: CASSPTGNAGNTIYF. DNA for the CDR3: TGTGCCAGCAGCCCCACAGGGAACGCTGGAAACACCATATATTTT.

This chain joins TRBV4-3 and TRBJ2-7; TRBD2 is a possible D gene (6 bases). Trimming took off 0 bases at V and 5 bases at J, with 17 bases between the two ends. Germline V gene sequence: CDR1 LGHNA, CDR2 YSLEER. CDR3 length: 16 residues. This CDR3 reads CASSQDEGRGINEQYF. The CDR3, as DNA: TGCGCCAGCAGCCAAGATGAGGGGCGGGGAATCAACGAGCAGTACTTC.